This T cell receptor (beta chain) was sequenced during a study of somatic mutations in cytotoxic T cells in rheumatoid arthritis. About the study: Patient blood, which was peripheral blood collected as 30 ml EDTA, was drawn right after diagnosis and before any treatment started. Study results and caveats: The authors did not adjust the slight TRBV07 underrepresentation in rheumatoid arthritis patients for multiple comparisons. In about an eighth of the roughly 60 patients, the largest CD8+ clone exceeded 20% of CD8+ cells.

Repertoires were generated with immunoSEQ multiplex PCR, while TCRdb's copy carries only in-frame clones and drops some. The repertoire holds about 11,000 clones, with 82% as singletons. About this clone: Its antigen remains unidentified.

The CDR3 contains 15 residues. Germline V lookup: CDR1 SGDLS, CDR2 YYNGEE. The V and J ends lost 0 bases and 3 bases, in that order; junction bases with no gene match: 5. Sequencing input: CD8+ T cells sorted from blood. The chain has TRBV9 and TRBJ2-7; 8 nucleotides match TRBD2. The sequence derives from a woman aged 55-70 years with rheumatoid arthritis. In DNA form, the CDR3 reads TGTGCCAGCAGCGTAGGGGCGGGAGGCGGCTACGAGCAGTACTTC. This encodes CASSVGAGGGYEQYF.